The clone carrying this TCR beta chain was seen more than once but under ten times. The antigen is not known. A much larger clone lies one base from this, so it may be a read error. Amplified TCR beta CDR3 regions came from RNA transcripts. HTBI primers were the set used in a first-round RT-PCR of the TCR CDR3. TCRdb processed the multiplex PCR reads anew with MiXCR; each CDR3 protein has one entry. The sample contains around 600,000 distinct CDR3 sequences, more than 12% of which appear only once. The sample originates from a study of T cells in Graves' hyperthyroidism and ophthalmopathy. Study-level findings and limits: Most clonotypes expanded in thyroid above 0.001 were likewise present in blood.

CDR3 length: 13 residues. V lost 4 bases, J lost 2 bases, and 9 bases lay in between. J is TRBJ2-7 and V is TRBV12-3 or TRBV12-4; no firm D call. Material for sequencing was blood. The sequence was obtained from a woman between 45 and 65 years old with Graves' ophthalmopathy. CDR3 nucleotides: TGTGCCAGCAGTTACGGGCAGGCCTACGAGCAGTACTTC. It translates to CASSYGQAYEQYF.